The clone carrying this T cell receptor beta chain was counted a few times. Its antigen is as yet unknown. It was from approximately 20-30 mg of unsorted bulk tissue that RNA and DNA were co-extracted. V shed 2 bases and J 4 bases; nucleotides not matched to a gene: 12. The CDR3 consists of 17 residues. CDR1 and CDR2 (germline): KGHDR, SFDVKD. Synthesis of TCR beta cDNA was carried out from approximately 0.55 ug total RNA with a constant-region primer. What produced the TCR beta libraries was three nested multiplex PCR rounds using slightly modified ARM-PCR. TRBV1-TRBV30 forward primers paired with a C-beta reverse primer drove the first two PCR rounds, about 9 cycles each. TCRdb reprocessed the multiplex PCR reads via MiXCR and lists one record per CDR3 protein. The sample shows about 120,000 distinct CDR3 sequences, about two thirds of them seen only once. The source of the sample is a study of tumor-infiltrating lymphocytes in primary liver carcinoma. Background on the study: The five patients, who were men and women, ranged in age from 30 to 69 years. Productive TCRbeta reads per sample were roughly 3.65 to 8 million, not differing by tissue.

Study-wide results and limits: Pairs comparing tumor with adjacent tissue or blood overlapped less than pairs drawn from tumor regions.

This sequence was found in a woman aged 60 to 75 with primary liver carcinoma and hepatitis B virus infection. The V gene is TRBV24-1, the J gene TRBJ2-5; TRBD1 matches at 7 bases. Sequencing was carried out using tumor-adjacent normal liver tissue. CDR3 sequence reads: CATSDSSPLRGRETQYF. CDR3 nucleotides: TGTGCCACCAGTGATTCCTCCCCTCTAAGGGGGCGAGAGACCCAGTACTTC.